Listed below are T cell receptor beta chains from one sample, sequenced in a study of CD8 T cells in ankylosing spondylitis. TCRdb re-called the 5' RACE reads with MiXCR, one entry per CDR3 protein. The sample yields under 200,000 distinct CDR3 sequences, 11% seen once. The sample was blood, either unsorted or a sorted T cell fraction (not recorded which). These receptors were collected from a male donor with ankylosing spondylitis or in good health (not recorded which). Each CDR3 is given with its conserved first and last residue. The D gene is left open where the match is weak. Not every row has a clone size; where given, it reads once, few, many or a size class.

clone_size j_call d_call v_call cdr3_nt cdr3_aa
- TRBJ2-3 TRBD2 TRBV28 TGTGCCAGCAGCTCTAGCGGGGTTGGGACAGATACGCAGTATTTT CASSSSGVGTDTQYF
- TRBJ2-7 TRBD1 TRBV7-2 TGTGCCAGCAGCTCCAGGACAGGGGACTACGAGCAGTACTTC CASSSRTGDYEQYF
- TRBJ2-4 - TRBV3-1 TGTGCCAGCAGCCCTGGCAGGTGGTCCAAAAACATTCAGTACTTC CASSPGRWSKNIQYF
many TRBJ1-1 - TRBV20-1 TGCAGTGCCCTGGTGGGGGGCCGCGGCACTGAAGCTTTCTTT CSALVGGRGTEAFF
many TRBJ2-1 - TRBV5-6 TGTGCCAGCAGCGGGGGGAGGACGACCATCTACAATGAGCAGTTCTTC CASSGGRTTIYNEQFF
many TRBJ1-2 - TRBV15 TGTGCCACCAGCAGAGATAACAAGAGGACGTCCCAATATGGCTACACCTTC CATSRDNKRTSQYGYTF
many TRBJ2-7 - TRBV5-1 TGCGCCAGCAAATTCGGGGCCGCCTACGAGCAGTACTTC CASKFGAAYEQYF
many TRBJ2-5 - TRBV9 TGTGCCAGCAGCCTAGATCGGGGTGCCGGAGAGACCCAGTACTTC CASSLDRGAGETQYF
few TRBJ2-5 - TRBV27 TGTGCCAGCAGCCGAGGGAGCGCGTCGGCCCAGTACTTC CASSRGSASAQYF
many TRBJ2-7 - TRBV6-6 TGTGCCAGCAGTTTCGCGGCTACCTACGAGCAGTACTTC CASSFAATYEQYF
many TRBJ2-7 TRBD1 TRBV11-2 TGTGCCAGCAGCCGTCCCGGGACAGGGGGCGGCGAGCAGTACTTC CASSRPGTGGGEQYF
- TRBJ2-1 TRBD1 TRBV5-1 TGCGCCAGCAGCAAGGGACAGGGGGCTGGGAATGAGCAGTTCTTC CASSKGQGAGNEQFF
many TRBJ2-5 TRBD1 TRBV7-7 TGTGCCAGCAGCTTAGGGACAGGGGGCTCGGTGACCCAGTACTTC CASSLGTGGSVTQYF
many TRBJ1-2 TRBD1 TRBV6-1 TGTGCCAGCAGCCAGGGACAGGTCTATGGCTACACCTTC CASSQGQVYGYTF
many TRBJ2-4 - TRBV11-2 TGTGCCAGCAGCTTAGGGGGCAGTCAAAACATTCAGTACTTC CASSLGGSQNIQYF
many TRBJ2-1 TRBD2 TRBV5-1 TGCGCCAGCAGCTTGATACTAGCGGGGGGTGGTTCCTACAATGAGCAGTTCTTC CASSLILAGGGSYNEQFF
many TRBJ2-5 - TRBV25-1 TGTGCCAGCAGTGAGTCTGGGCTAGAGACCCAGTACTTC CASSESGLETQYF
many TRBJ1-1 - TRBV20-1 TGCAGTGCTAGAGACAGGGTCCACATGAACACTGAAGCTTTCTTT CSARDRVHMNTEAFF
many TRBJ2-5 TRBD2 TRBV24-1 TGTGCCACCAGTGATCCCGGGGGGTTGGAGACCCAGTACTTC CATSDPGGLETQYF
few TRBJ2-5 - TRBV5-6 TGTGCCAGCAGCCTGCTTCGGCTCCAAGAGACCCAGTACTTC CASSLLRLQETQYF
many TRBJ1-4 - TRBV7-8 TGTGCCAGCAGTCAAGCGGGTGAAAAACTGTTTTTT CASSQAGEKLFF
- TRBJ2-7 TRBD2 TRBV7-9 TGTGCCAGCAGTTCCGGGACTAGCGTCTCCTACGAGCAGTACTTC CASSSGTSVSYEQYF
- TRBJ2-5 - TRBV12-3/TRBV12-4 TGTGCCAGCAGTTTAGGGATGGGACTTCCTCAAGAGACCCAGTACTTC CASSLGMGLPQETQYF
many TRBJ2-1 - TRBV10-2 TGCGCCGCCTACGATGGGGGGCCGGGGTTGAATGAGCAGTTCTTC CAAYDGGPGLNEQFF
many TRBJ1-2 - TRBV10-3 TGTGCCATCAGTGGTCCCCGGGGAGGGGCTAACTATGGCTACACCTTC CAISGPRGGANYGYTF
- TRBJ2-2 - TRBV11-2 TGTGCCAGCACCTCCGGGGCCCAGAGGACCGGGGAGCTGTTTTTT CASTSGAQRTGELFF
many TRBJ2-1 - TRBV6-1 TGTGCCGGCTCTAGCGCAAGATACAATGAGCAGTTCTTC CAGSSARYNEQFF
few TRBJ1-4 TRBD1 TRBV7-9 TGTGCCAGCAGCAATACAGGGGCGGTGAATGAAAAACTGTTTTTT CASSNTGAVNEKLFF
many TRBJ1-1 - TRBV10-3 TGTGCCATCACGGGTGGCACTGAAGCTTTCTTT CAITGGTEAFF
many TRBJ2-5 TRBD1 TRBV5-4 TGTGCCAGCAGCCCCCCAAGGGGACAGTGGGAGACCCAGTACTTC CASSPPRGQWETQYF
many TRBJ2-7 TRBD1 TRBV27 TGTGCCAGCAGTCCATTCCGGGACAGCGCCTACGAGCAGTACTTC CASSPFRDSAYEQYF
many TRBJ2-3 - TRBV12-3/TRBV12-4 TGTGCCAGCAGTTTGGCGGGCGGGGATACGCAGTATTTT CASSLAGGDTQYF
many TRBJ2-5 TRBD2 TRBV4-3 TGCGCCAGCAGCCCGGGACTAGCGGGGGGGTCAGAGACCCAGTACTTC CASSPGLAGGSETQYF
- TRBJ1-2 - TRBV11-2 TGTGCCAGCAGTCTCGCAGGGTCTAGCTATGGCTACACCTTC CASSLAGSSYGYTF
- TRBJ1-6 - TRBV27 TGTGCCAGCAGTTTCCGGGTTGCGAATTCACCCCTCCACTTT CASSFRVANSPLHF
many TRBJ2-2 - TRBV29-1 TGCAGCGTTCAAATAGGACTAAATGCGGCCGGGGAGCTGTTTTTT CSVQIGLNAAGELFF
few TRBJ1-4 - TRBV7-2 TGTGCCAGCAGCCGAACAGGGACTCGGGAAAAACTGTTTTTT CASSRTGTREKLFF
many TRBJ2-3 - TRBV6-5 TGTGCCAGCAGTTACTCGATGACTAGTTCGCAGTATTTT CASSYSMTSSQYF
few TRBJ2-1 - TRBV27 TGTGCCAGCAGTTTATCCATCGCGGGAAATCCGTTCTTC CASSLSIAGNPFF
- TRBJ2-1 - TRBV20-1 TGCAGTGCCGAGAGGGGGGCGAGCTCCTACAATGAGCAGTTCTTC CSAERGASSYNEQFF
many TRBJ1-2 TRBD1 TRBV6-5 TGTGCCAGCAGTTCCAACCAGGGGGCTGGAGGAACTAACTATGGCTACACCTTC CASSSNQGAGGTNYGYTF
many TRBJ2-3 - TRBV2 TGTGCCAGCAGTGCCTTCGATGGGACGGGCACAGATACGCAGTATTTT CASSAFDGTGTDTQYF
many TRBJ2-6 TRBD2 TRBV7-8 TGTGCCAGCAGCCGAACTAGCGGGGGGGCCGTAGGGGCCAACGTCCTGACTTTC CASSRTSGGAVGANVLTF
- TRBJ1-6 TRBD1 TRBV5-6 TGTGCCAGCAGCCCCAAGACAGGGTTGTCGAATTCACCCCTCCACTTT CASSPKTGLSNSPLHF